This T cell receptor (beta chain) was sequenced during a study of blood T cells in healthy people across ages. Germline CDR1 reads SGHRS; CDR2 reads YFSETQ. V gave up 4 bases and J gave up 10 bases, with 21 bases separating them. There are 15 residues in the CDR3. Each sample provided at least 5 micrograms of extracted total RNA. Alongside a J-beta primer mix, a sample-barcoded 5' primer served in a second PCR lasting roughly 7 to 11 cycles. Tags on each cDNA molecule came from a template-switch adaptor with 12 random nucleotides. TCRdb processed the 5' RACE reads anew with MiXCR; each CDR3 protein has one entry. Among over a million distinct CDR3 sequences listed, 42% were seen once. As for this clonotype: Its specificity is not known. This could be a read error, since a much larger clone is one nucleotide away.

Study-level results: Per-million-T-cell TCR beta diversity fell roughly linearly with age. Diversity estimates drawn from one million T cells were deemed underestimates.

The chain carries TRBV5-1 and TRBJ2-1; weak D call: TRBD2 (7 bases). The source material was blood. This TCR was recovered from a woman under 30 in good health. This chain's CDR3 is CASSPYGGPNYEQFF. The DNA of the CDR3 is TGCGCCAGCAGCCCGTACGGGGGGCCTAACTACGAGCAGTTCTTC. Looking up the rest from reference TRBV5-1 and TRBJ2-1 gives the full variable domain: KAGVTQTPRYLIKTRGQQVTLSCSPISGHRSVSWYQQTPGQGLQFLFEYFSETQRNKGNFPGRFSGRQFSNSRSEMNVSTLELGDSALYLCASSPYGGPNYEQFFGPGTRLTVL.